This T cell receptor (beta chain) was sequenced in a study of blood T cell repertoires in COVID-19. Trimming removed 0 bases at V and 0 bases at J, with 10 bases between. This CDR3 contains 17 residues. Germline V gives CDR1 SGHRS, CDR2 YFSETQ. Sequencing used immunoSEQ multiplex PCR; TCRdb keeps in-frame clones, though not all of them. The table shows roughly 200,000 clones, with roughly 84% occurring only once. The gene calls are TRBV5-1 and TRBJ1-6; no definite D call. The clonotype comes from a person between 70 and 80 years old with COVID-19, enrolled during active disease. Sequencing was carried out using peripheral blood. CDR3 sequence (DNA): TGCGCCAGCAGCTTGGGGGCTGCGAGCTCCTATAATTCACCCCTCCACTTT. Translated: CASSLGAASSYNSPLHF.